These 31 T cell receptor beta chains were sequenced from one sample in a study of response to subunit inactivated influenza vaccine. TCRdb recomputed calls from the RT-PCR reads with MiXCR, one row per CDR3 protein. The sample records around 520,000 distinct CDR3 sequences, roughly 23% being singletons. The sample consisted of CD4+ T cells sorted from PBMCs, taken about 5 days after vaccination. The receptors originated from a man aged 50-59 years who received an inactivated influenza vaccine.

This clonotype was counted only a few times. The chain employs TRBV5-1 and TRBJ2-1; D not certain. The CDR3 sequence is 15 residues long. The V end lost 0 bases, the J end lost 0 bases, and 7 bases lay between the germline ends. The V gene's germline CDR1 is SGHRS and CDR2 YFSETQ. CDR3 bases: TGCGCCAGCAGCTTGGTGGGAAACTCCTACAATGAGCAGTTCTTC. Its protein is CASSLVGNSYNEQFF.

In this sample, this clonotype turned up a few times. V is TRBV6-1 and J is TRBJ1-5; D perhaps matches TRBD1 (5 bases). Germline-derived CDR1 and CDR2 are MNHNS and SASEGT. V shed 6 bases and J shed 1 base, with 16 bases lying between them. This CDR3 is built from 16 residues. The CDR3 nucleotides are TGTGCCAGCAGCAAAGTTGGCCAGGGAAGCAATCAGCCCCAGCATTTT. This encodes CASSKVGQGSNQPQHF.

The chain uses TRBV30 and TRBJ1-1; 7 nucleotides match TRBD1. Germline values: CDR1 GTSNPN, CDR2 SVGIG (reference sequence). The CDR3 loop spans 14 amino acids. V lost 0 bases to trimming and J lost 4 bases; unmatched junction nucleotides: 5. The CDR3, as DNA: TGTGCCTGGAGTGTAAAGACAGGGTCCACTGAAGCTTTCTTT. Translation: CAWSVKTGSTEAFF. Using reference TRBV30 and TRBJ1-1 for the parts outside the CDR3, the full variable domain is SQTIHQWPATLVQPVGSPLSLECTVEGTSNPNLYWYRQAAGRGLQLLFYSVGIGQISSEVPQNLSASRPQDRQFILSSKKLLLSDSGFYLCAWSVKTGSTEAFFGQGTRLTVV.

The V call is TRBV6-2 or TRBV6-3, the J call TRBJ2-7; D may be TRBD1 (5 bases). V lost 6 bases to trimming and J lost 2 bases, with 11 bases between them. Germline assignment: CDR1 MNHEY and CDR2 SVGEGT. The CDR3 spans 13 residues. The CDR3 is CASRQDGPYEQYF. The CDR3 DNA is TGTGCCAGCAGACAGGACGGTCCCTACGAGCAGTACTTC.

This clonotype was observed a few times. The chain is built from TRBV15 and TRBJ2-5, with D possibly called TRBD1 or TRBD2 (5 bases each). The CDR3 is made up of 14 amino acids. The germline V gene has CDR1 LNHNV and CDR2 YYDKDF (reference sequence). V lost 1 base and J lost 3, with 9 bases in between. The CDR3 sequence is CATSRGGPKETQYF. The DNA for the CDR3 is TGTGCCACCAGCAGAGGGGGACCTAAAGAGACCCAGTACTTC.

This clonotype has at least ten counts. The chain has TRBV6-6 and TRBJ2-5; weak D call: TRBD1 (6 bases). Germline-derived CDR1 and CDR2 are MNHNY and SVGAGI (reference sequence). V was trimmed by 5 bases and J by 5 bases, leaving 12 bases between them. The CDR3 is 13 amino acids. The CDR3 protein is CASSQQGGETQYF. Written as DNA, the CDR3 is TGTGCCAGCAGTCAACAGGGTGGCGAGACCCAGTACTTC.

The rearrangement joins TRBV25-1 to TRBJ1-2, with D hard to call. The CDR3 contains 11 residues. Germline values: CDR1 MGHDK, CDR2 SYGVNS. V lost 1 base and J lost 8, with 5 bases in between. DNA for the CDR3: TGTGCCAGCAGTGAATCGGGCGGCTACACCTTC. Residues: CASSESGGYTF.

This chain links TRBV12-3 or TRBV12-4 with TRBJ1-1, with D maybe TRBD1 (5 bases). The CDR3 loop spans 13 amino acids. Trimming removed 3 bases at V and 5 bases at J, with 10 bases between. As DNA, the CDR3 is TGTGCCAGCAGTTTTTTACAGGCAACTGAAGCTTTCTTT. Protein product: CASSFLQATEAFF.

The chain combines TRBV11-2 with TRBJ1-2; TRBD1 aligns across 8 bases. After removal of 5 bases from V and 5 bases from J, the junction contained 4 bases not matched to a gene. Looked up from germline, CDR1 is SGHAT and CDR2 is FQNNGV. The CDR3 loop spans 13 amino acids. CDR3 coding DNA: TGTGCCAGCAGCGCCGACAGGGGTTATGGCTACACCTTC. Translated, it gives CASSADRGYGYTF.

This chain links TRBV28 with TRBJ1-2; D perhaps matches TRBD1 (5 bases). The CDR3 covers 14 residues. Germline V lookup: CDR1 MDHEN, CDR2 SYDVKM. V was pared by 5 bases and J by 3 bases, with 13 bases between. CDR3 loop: CASSPKGRHYGYTF. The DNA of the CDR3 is TGTGCCAGCAGTCCCAAGGGGCGCCACTATGGCTACACCTTC.

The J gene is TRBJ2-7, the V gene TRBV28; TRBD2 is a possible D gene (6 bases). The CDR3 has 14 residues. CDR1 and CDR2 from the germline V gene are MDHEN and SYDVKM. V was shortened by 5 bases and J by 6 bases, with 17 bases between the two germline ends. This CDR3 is CASSGGAPLLEQYF. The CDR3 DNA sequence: TGTGCCAGCAGTGGAGGGGCTCCGCTACTCGAGCAGTACTTC.

The DNA for the CDR3 is TGTGCCAGCAGCTTGTCTCCGGGACAGGGGGCCTACGAGCAGTACTTC. This codes for CASSLSPGQGAYEQYF. This chain joins TRBV5-6 and TRBJ2-7, with TRBD1 identical over 11 bases. J lost 2 bases, V lost 1 base, and 5 bases had no gene match. CDR1 and CDR2 (germline): SGHDT, YYEEEE. This CDR3 region has 16 residues.

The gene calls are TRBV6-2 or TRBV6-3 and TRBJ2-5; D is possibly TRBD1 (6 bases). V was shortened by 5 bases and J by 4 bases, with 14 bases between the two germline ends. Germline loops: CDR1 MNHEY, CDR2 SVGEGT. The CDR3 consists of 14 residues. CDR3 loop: CASSNRVVGETQYF. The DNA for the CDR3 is TGTGCCAGCAGTAACAGGGTTGTCGGAGAGACCCAGTACTTC.

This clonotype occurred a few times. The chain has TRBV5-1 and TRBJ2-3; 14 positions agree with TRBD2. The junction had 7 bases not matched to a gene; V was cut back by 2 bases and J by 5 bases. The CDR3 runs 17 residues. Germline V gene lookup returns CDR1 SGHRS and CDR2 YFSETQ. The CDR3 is CASSFGGTSGSLDTQYF. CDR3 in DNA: TGCGCCAGCAGCTTCGGAGGGACTAGCGGGAGTTTAGATACGCAGTATTTT.

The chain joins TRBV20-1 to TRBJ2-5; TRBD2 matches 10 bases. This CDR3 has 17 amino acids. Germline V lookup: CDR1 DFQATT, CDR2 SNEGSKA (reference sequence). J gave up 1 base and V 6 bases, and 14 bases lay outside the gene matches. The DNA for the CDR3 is TGCAGTGCCAAACTACTCCAAGCGGGAGGGCCCCAAGAGACCCAGTACTTC. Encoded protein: CSAKLLQAGGPQETQYF.

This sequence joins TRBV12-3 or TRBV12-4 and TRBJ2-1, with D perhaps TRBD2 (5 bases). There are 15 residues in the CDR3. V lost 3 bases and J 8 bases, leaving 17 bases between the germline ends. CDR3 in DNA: TGTGCCAGCAGTTTTTGGCCTCCCCCGCGGGATGAGCAGTTCTTC. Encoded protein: CASSFWPPPRDEQFF.

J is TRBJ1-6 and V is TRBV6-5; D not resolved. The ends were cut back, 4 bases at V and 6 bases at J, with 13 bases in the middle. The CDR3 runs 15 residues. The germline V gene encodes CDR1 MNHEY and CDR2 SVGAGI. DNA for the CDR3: TGTGCCAGCAGTTCCTCCGGGGTGGCTAATTCACCCCTCCACTTT. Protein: CASSSSGVANSPLHF.

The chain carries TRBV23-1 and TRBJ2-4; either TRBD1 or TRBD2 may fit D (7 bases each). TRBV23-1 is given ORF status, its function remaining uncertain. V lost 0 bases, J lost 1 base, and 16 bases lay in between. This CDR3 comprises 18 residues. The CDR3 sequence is CASSQSPGEGAAKNIQYF. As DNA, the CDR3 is TGCGCCAGCAGTCAATCCCCCGGGGAGGGGGCTGCCAAAAACATTCAGTACTTC.

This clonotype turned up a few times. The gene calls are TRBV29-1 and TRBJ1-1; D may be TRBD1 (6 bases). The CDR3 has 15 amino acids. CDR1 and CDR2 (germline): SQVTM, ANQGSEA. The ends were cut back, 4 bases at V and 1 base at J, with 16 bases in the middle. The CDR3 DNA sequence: TGCAGCGTTGGGGGAGGGAGGGGGAAGAACACTGAAGCTTTCTTT. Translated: CSVGGGRGKNTEAFF.

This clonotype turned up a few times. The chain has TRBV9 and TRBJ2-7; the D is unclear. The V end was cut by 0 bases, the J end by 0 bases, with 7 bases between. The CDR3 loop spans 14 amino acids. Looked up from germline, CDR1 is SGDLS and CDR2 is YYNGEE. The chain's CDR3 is CASSVDQVSYEQYF. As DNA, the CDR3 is TGTGCCAGCAGCGTAGATCAGGTCTCCTACGAGCAGTACTTC.

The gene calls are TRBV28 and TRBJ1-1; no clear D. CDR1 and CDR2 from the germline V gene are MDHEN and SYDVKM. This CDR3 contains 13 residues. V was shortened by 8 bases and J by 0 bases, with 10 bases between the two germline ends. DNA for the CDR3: TGTGCCAGCCGACTCTCCATGAACACTGAAGCTTTCTTT. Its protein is CASRLSMNTEAFF.

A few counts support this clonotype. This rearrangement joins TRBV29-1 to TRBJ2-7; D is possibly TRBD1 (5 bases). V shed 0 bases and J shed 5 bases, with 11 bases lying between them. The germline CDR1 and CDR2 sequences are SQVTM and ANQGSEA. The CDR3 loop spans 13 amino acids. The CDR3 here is CSVEEDKTDEQYF. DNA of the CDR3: TGCAGCGTTGAAGAGGACAAGACGGACGAGCAGTACTTC.

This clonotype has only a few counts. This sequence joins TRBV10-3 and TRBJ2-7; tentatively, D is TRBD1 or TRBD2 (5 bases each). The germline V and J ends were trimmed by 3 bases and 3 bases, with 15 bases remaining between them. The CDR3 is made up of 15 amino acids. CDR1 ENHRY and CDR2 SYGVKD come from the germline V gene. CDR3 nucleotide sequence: TGTGCCATCAGTGACCCGGGACGGGTTATCTACGAGCAGTACTTC. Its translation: CAISDPGRVIYEQYF.

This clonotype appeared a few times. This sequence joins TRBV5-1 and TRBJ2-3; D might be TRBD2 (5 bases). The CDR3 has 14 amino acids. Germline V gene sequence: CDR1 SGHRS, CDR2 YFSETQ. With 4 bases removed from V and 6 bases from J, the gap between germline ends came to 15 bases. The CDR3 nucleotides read TGCGCCAGCAGCAGTGGACTGATCACGGATACGCAGTATTTT. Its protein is CASSSGLITDTQYF.

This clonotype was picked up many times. The CDR3 loop reads CSARDGTVKNIQYF. The CDR3, as DNA: TGCAGTGCTAGAGATGGGACAGTGAAAAACATTCAGTACTTC. The chain joins TRBV20-1 to TRBJ2-4; 7 positions agree with TRBD1. This CDR3 is 14 amino acids long. The V segment lost 0 bases and the J segment 4 bases; nucleotides outside the gene matches: 3. CDR1 and CDR2 (germline): DFQATT, SNEGSKA (reference sequence).

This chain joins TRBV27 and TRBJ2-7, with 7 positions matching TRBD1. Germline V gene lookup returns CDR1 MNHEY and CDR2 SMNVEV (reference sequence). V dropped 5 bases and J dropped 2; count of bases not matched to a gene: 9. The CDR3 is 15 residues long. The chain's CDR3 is CASSTRDSLTYEQYF. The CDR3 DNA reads TGTGCCAGCAGTACTCGGGACAGCCTCACCTACGAGCAGTACTTC.

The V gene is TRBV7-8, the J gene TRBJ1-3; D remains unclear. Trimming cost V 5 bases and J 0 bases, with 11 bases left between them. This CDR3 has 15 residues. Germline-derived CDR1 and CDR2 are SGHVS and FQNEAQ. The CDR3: CASSRTVRSGNTIYF. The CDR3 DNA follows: TGTGCCAGCAGCCGGACGGTGCGCTCTGGAAACACCATATATTTT.

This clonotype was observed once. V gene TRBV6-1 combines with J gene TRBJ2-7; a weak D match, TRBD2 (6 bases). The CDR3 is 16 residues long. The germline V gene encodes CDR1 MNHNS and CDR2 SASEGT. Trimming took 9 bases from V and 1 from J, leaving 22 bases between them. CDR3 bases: TGTGCCAGTAAAGGGGCCGAGAGGGGAGGTTCCTACGAGCAGTACTTC. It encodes CASKGAERGGSYEQYF.

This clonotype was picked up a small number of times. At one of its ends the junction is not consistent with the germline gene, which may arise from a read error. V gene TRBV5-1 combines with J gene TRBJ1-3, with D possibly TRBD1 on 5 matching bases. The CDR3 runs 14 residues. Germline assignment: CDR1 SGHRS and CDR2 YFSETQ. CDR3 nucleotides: TGCGCCAGCAGCCTCACGGGACCTGGAAACCCCATATATTTT. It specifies CASSLTGPGNPIYF.

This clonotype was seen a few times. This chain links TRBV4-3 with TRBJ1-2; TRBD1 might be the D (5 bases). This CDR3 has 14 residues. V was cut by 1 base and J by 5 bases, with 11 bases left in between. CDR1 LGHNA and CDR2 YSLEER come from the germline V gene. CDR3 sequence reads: CASSQVPSGYGYTF. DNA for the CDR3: TGCGCCAGCAGCCAAGTCCCCTCAGGGTATGGCTACACCTTC.

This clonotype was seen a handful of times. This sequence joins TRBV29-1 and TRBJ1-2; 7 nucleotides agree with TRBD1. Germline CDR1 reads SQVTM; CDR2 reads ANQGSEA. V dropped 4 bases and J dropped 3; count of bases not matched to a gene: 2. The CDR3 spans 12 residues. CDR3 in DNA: TGCAGCGTTGGACAGGGTGACTATGGCTACACCTTC. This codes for CSVGQGDYGYTF.